These 22 T cell receptor beta chains came from one sample sequenced in a study of blood T cell repertoires in COVID-19. Measured with immunoSEQ multiplex PCR; TCRdb has only the in-frame clones, and not every one. The data hold 25,000 to 40,000 clones, with about 89% observed a single time. Sample: peripheral blood. These receptors were obtained from a man between 65 and 85 years old with active COVID-19.

The V call is TRBV9, the J call TRBJ2-1; 8 positions match TRBD2. With V trimmed by 6 bases and J by 9 bases, 20 bases remained unmatched. The germline CDR1 and CDR2 sequences are SGDLS and YYNGEE. The CDR3 runs to 17 residues. CDR3 bases: TGTGCCAGCACACCAGACAACCTCGGGAGAAGCGGGGGTGAGCAGTTCTTC. Translation: CASTPDNLGRSGGEQFF.

This chain connects TRBV29-1 to TRBJ2-1; 7 nucleotides line up with TRBD2. The germline V gene has CDR1 SQVTM and CDR2 ANQGSEA. CDR3 length: 14 residues. The V and J ends lost 4 bases and 1 base, in that order; junction bases with no gene match: 4. In DNA, the CDR3 is TGCAGCGTTGGGGGCGGGAGTTCCTACAATGAGCAGTTCTTC. It specifies CSVGGGSSYNEQFF.

The chain employs TRBV20-1 and TRBJ2-7; D is undetermined. The length of the CDR3 is 11 residues. Deletions cut 6 bases from V and 5 bases from J, with 11 bases between. CDR1 is DFQATT and CDR2 is SNEGSKA in the germline V gene (reference sequence). The CDR3 bases are TGCAGTGCCAATGTTGGCCACGAGCAGTACTTC. Its translation is CSANVGHEQYF.

This chain connects TRBV28 to TRBJ2-6; TRBD1 aligns across 12 bases. The CDR3 loop spans 19 amino acids. CDR1 MDHEN and CDR2 SYDVKM come from the germline V gene. After removal of 1 base from V and 1 base from J, the junction contained 5 bases not matched to a gene. This chain's CDR3 is CASSLYRDRGPSGANVLTF. CDR3 bases: TGTGCCAGCAGTTTATACCGGGACAGGGGGCCGTCTGGGGCCAACGTCCTGACTTTC.

The V gene is TRBV15, the J gene TRBJ1-1; D is unresolved. CDR1 and CDR2 (germline): LNHNV, YYDKDF (reference sequence). V gave up 4 bases and J gave up 0 bases, with 9 bases separating them. CDR3 length: 14 amino acids. For the CDR3, the DNA is TGTGCCACCAGCAAAGAACTCATGAACACTGAAGCTTTCTTT. Protein product: CATSKELMNTEAFF.

The V call is TRBV6-1, the J call TRBJ1-2; TRBD1 is a possible D gene (6 bases). Germline V gives CDR1 MNHNS, CDR2 SASEGT. The CDR3 covers 14 residues. V dropped 3 bases and J dropped 0 bases, with 8 bases sitting between them. The CDR3 is CASSEDSTNYGYTF. The CDR3 DNA sequence: TGTGCCAGCAGTGAGGACAGCACTAACTATGGCTACACCTTC.

This clone was picked up one time. The V gene is TRBV2, the J gene TRBJ2-2, with no clear D. The germline V gene has CDR1 SNHLY and CDR2 FYNNEI. The CDR3 runs to 15 residues. V dropped 3 bases and J dropped 3 bases, with 11 bases sitting between them. The CDR3 nucleotides read TGTGCCAGCAGTGATCTCGGGTCGTACACCGGGGAGCTGTTTTTT. Its protein is CASSDLGSYTGELFF.

The chain links TRBV9 to TRBJ2-1; TRBD2 matches at 7 bases. This CDR3 has 15 residues. Germline lookup yields CDR1 SGDLS and CDR2 YYNGEE. The V segment lost 4 bases and the J segment 4 bases; nucleotides outside the gene matches: 8. The CDR3 protein is CASSPMWGGYNEQFF. In nucleotides, the CDR3 is TGTGCCAGCAGCCCCATGTGGGGGGGTTACAATGAGCAGTTCTTC.

The CDR3 bases are TGTGCCAGTAGTGGACAGGGCGGAATCACAAGCACTGAAGCTTTCTTT. Protein: CASSGQGGITSTEAFF. V and J are TRBV19 and TRBJ1-1; 8 bases are shared with TRBD1. Germline V CDR1 and CDR2: LNHDA, SQIVND (reference sequence). V dropped 5 bases and J dropped 4; count of bases not matched to a gene: 12. This CDR3 comprises 16 residues.

V usage is TRBV19 and J usage is TRBJ1-1; D not resolved. This CDR3 region has 14 residues. V was shortened by 5 bases and J by 1 base, with 11 bases between the two germline ends. CDR1 LNHDA and CDR2 SQIVND come from the germline V gene (reference sequence). Written as DNA, the CDR3 is TGTGCCAGTAGTGTAACAGTGCAGAACACTGAAGCTTTCTTT. This sequence encodes CASSVTVQNTEAFF.

The chain joins TRBV7-9 to TRBJ1-6; 7 bases agree with TRBD1. CDR3 length: 16 amino acids. The germline V gene encodes CDR1 SEHNR and CDR2 FQNEAQ (reference sequence). V shed 5 bases and J 7 bases; nucleotides not matched to a gene: 11. This chain's CDR3 is CASSQDRAATNSPLHF. CDR3 coding DNA: TGTGCCAGCAGCCAAGACAGGGCGGCAACAAATTCACCCCTCCACTTT.

The chain couples TRBV9 to TRBJ2-2; 8 bases are shared with TRBD1. This CDR3 has 14 residues. J was trimmed by 4 bases and V by 3 bases; bases with no gene match: 2. CDR1 is SGDLS and CDR2 is YYNGEE in the germline V gene. The CDR3 DNA reads TGTGCCAGCAGCGACAGGGGGTTCACCGGGGAGCTGTTTTTT. It encodes CASSDRGFTGELFF.

The chain joins TRBV19 to TRBJ1-5, with 7 bases lining up with TRBD1. CDR1 LNHDA and CDR2 SQIVND come from the germline V gene (reference sequence). V lost 6 bases and J lost 0; bases outside the gene matches: 5. This CDR3 contains 15 residues. In DNA, the CDR3 is TGTGCCAGTAGGCCGGACAGGTATAGCAATCAGCCCCAGCATTTT. Translating gives CASRPDRYSNQPQHF.

This clone appeared a single time. The V gene is TRBV19, the J gene TRBJ1-5; 9 bases fit TRBD1. The trim removed 7 bases at V and 6 bases at J, leaving 4 bases unmatched. The CDR3 spans 13 residues. Germline-derived CDR1 and CDR2 are LNHDA and SQIVND (reference sequence). The CDR3 here is CASMDRGSQPQHF. CDR3 DNA: TGTGCCAGTATGGACAGGGGTAGTCAGCCCCAGCATTTT.

This chain uses TRBV7-8 with TRBJ2-7, with 8 bases fitting TRBD1. From germline, CDR1 is SGHVS and CDR2 FQNEAQ. J lost 2 bases, V lost 3 bases, and 6 bases had no gene match. The CDR3 has 15 amino acids. This CDR3 reads CASSLRTGPPYEQYF. The CDR3 DNA reads as TGTGCCAGCAGCTTGCGGACAGGGCCCCCCTACGAGCAGTACTTC.

The gene calls are TRBV10-1 and TRBJ2-2; D may be TRBD2 (6 bases). Germline loops: CDR1 WNHNN, CDR2 SYGVQD (reference sequence). With 3 bases removed from V and 6 bases from J, the gap between germline ends came to 11 bases. The CDR3 has 14 residues. The CDR3 sequence is CASSDPGTAGELFF. The CDR3 bases are TGCGCCAGCAGTGATCCGGGGACTGCCGGGGAGCTGTTTTTT.

This clone showed up just once. The chain carries TRBV4-1 and TRBJ2-3; TRBD2 might be the D (6 bases). This CDR3 is 14 amino acids long. Germline V CDR1 and CDR2: MGHRA, YSYEKL. The V gene lost 0 bases and the J gene lost 9 bases, with 13 bases spanning the gap. In DNA form, the CDR3 reads TGCGCCAGCAGCCAAGATGGAGGGGAGATAACGCAGTATTTT. Amino acids: CASSQDGGEITQYF.

This clone was seen once. The V call is TRBV18, the J call TRBJ2-7, with 15 bases identical to TRBD2. Germline trimming cut 3 bases from V and 2 bases from J; bases unmatched to any gene: 5. CDR1 KGHSH and CDR2 LQKENI come from the germline V gene. This CDR3 region has 17 residues. The CDR3 region has the DNA TGTGCCAGCTCACCGGGACTAGCGGGAGGCCCACCCTACGAGCAGTACTTC. It yields the protein CASSPGLAGGPPYEQYF.

V is TRBV6-2 or TRBV6-3 and J is TRBJ1-2; a weak D match, TRBD1 (5 bases). Germline V gives CDR1 MNHEY, CDR2 SVGEGT. CDR3 length equals 13 residues. Trimming took 2 bases from V and 13 from J, leaving 17 bases between them. The CDR3 region has the DNA TGTGCCAGCAGTTACGTCAGGGTGGCGTATTCCACCTTC. Its translation: CASSYVRVAYSTF.

By its share, this clone is medium-sized (0.01 to 0.1%). The chain joins TRBV11-2 to TRBJ2-7; TRBD2 matches at 8 bases. The CDR3 covers 15 residues. The germline gives CDR1 SGHAT, CDR2 FQNNGV. J was trimmed by 0 bases and V by 3 bases; bases with no gene match: 4. The CDR3 DNA reads TGTGCCAGCAGCTTGAGCGGGAGACCCTCCTACGAGCAGTACTTC. Encoded protein: CASSLSGRPSYEQYF.

The chain carries TRBV19 and TRBJ1-5, with D tentatively TRBD1 (5 bases). The CDR3 length is 16 residues. V lost 5 bases to trimming and J lost 3 bases, with 17 bases between them. Per germline, CDR1 LNHDA and CDR2 SQIVND (reference sequence). CDR3 region: CASSLPPGLSNQPQHF. The DNA for the CDR3 is TGTGCCAGTAGTCTCCCACCAGGGCTGTCCAATCAGCCCCAGCATTTT.

This chain uses TRBV2 with TRBJ2-6, with D unresolved. V lost 9 bases and J lost 0, with 6 bases in between. Germline V gene data show CDR1 as SNHLY and CDR2 as FYNNEI. The CDR3 totals 13 residues. The CDR3 sequence: CARQNSGANVLTF. The CDR3, as DNA: TGTGCCAGACAGAACTCTGGGGCCAACGTCCTGACTTTC. The full variable domain, rest sourced from reference TRBV2 and TRBJ2-6, is EPEVTQTPSHQVTQMGQEVILRCVPISNHLYFYWYRQILGQKVEFLVSFYNNEISEKSEIFDDQFSVERPDGSNFTLKIRSTKLEDSAMYFCARQNSGANVLTFGAGSRLTVL.